This record concerns one T cell receptor (beta chain) sequence. The repertoire was sequenced with immunoSEQ multiplex PCR; TCRdb's copy has only in-frame clones and lacks some. Seen here are fewer than 90,000 clones, approximately 90% observed once, and the top ten hold around 2.8%. This sample was taken from a study of OX40 agonist ivuxolimab in advanced cancers. The CDR3 loop spans 12 amino acids. Trimming at V came to 6 bases and at J to 8 bases, leaving 6 bases not matched to a gene. Germline V lookup: CDR1 SGHDN, CDR2 FVKESK. The sequencing here drew on CD4+ or CD8+ T cells sorted from blood, taken in a trial of the OX40 agonist ivuxolimab. The chain couples TRBV14 to TRBJ1-2, with 7 bases matching TRBD1. The TCR originated in an adult with an advanced solid tumor such as melanoma, head and neck, liver or kidney cancer. The CDR3 here is CASRPGQTGYTF. The CDR3, as DNA: TGTGCCAGCAGACCGGGACAGACGGGCTACACCTTC.